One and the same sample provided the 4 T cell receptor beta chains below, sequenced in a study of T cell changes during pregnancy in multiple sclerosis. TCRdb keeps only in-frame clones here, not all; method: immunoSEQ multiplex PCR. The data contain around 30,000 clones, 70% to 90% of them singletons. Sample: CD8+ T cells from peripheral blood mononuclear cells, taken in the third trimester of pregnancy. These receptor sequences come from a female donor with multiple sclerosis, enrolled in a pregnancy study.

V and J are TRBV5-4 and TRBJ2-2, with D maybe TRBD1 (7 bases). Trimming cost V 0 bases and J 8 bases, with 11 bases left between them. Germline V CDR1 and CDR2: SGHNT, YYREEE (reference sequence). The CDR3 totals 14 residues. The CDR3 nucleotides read TGTGCCAGCAGCTTGGGACAGGGAGGTGGGGAGCTGTTTTTT. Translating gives CASSLGQGGGELFF.

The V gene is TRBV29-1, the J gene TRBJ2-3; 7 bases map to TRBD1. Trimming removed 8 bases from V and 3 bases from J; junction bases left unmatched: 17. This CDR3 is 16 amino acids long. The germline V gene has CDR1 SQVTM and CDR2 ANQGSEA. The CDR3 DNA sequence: TGCAGCTATGGGGGTGACGGGACAGAGGGGACAGATACGCAGTATTTT. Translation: CSYGGDGTEGTDTQYF.

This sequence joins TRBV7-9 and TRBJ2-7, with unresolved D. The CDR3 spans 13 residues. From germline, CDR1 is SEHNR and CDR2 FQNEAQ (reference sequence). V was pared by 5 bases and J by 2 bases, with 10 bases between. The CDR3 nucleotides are TGTGCCAGCAGCGGGCCGGTGGCCTACGAGCAGTACTTC. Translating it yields CASSGPVAYEQYF. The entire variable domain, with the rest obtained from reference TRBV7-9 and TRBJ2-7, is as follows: DTGVSQNPRHKITKRGQNVTFRCDPISEHNRLYWYRQTLGQGPEFLTYFQNEAQLEKSRLLSDRFSAERPKGSFSTLEIQRTEQGDSAMYLCASSGPVAYEQYFGPGTRLTVT.

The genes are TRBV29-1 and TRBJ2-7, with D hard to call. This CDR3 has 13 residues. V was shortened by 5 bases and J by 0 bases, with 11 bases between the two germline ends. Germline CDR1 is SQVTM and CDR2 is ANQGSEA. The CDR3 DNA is TGCAGCGTTAGAGGAGAGGACTCCTACGAGCAGTACTTC. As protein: CSVRGEDSYEQYF.